The T cell receptor (beta chain) under discussion was sequenced for a study of blood T cell repertoires in COVID-19. Study as a whole: Material from acute and convalescent COVID-19 was sourced from the United States, Italy and Spain. Sources were T cells, B-cell-depleted T cells, or PBMCs; the material itself was cDNA or gDNA.

In the source study's methods: By means of reference gene primer amplification, nucleated cell counts were estimated. Repertoires were generated with immunoSEQ multiplex PCR, while TCRdb's copy carries only in-frame clones and drops some. From that table come the V and J calls and clone size; the DNA was used to work out D and trimming. The profile shows about 210,000 clones, almost 85% of them singletons. This CDR3 is 14 amino acids long. CDR1 and CDR2 (germline): PRHDT, FYEKMQ (reference sequence). Unmatched junction bases numbered 2, after V lost 5 bases and J lost 7 bases. The TCR was taken from a woman aged 50 to 60 with active or convalescent COVID-19. The sequencing sample was made of peripheral blood. The chain recombines TRBV13 with TRBJ2-4; 13 positions match TRBD2. The CDR3 is CASSTTSGRNIQYF. The CDR3 DNA follows: TGTGCCAGCAGCACGACTAGCGGGAGGAACATTCAGTACTTC.